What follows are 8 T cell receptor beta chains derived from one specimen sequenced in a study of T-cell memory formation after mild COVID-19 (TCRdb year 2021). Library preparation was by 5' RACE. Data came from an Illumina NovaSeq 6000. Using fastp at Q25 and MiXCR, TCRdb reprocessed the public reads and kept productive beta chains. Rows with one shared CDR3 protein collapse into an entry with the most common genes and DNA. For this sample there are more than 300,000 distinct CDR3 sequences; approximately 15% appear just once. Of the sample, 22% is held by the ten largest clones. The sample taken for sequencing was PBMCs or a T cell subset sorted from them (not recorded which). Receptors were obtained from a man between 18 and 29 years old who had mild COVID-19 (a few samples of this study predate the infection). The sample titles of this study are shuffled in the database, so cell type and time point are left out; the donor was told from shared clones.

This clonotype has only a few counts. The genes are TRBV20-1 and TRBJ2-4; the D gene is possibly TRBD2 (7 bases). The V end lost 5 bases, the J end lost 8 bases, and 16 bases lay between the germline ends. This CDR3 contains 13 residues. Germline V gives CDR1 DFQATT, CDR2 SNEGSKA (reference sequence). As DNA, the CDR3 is TGCAGTGCTGCGCCGGGGGGCGCGTACATTCAGTACTTC. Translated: CSAAPGGAYIQYF.

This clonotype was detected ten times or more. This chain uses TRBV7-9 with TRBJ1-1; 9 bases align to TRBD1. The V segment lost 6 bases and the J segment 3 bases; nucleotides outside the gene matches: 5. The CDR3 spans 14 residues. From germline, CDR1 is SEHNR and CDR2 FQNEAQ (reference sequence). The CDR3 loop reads CASSSRQGDTEAFF. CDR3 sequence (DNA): TGTGCCAGCAGTAGCCGACAGGGGGACACTGAAGCTTTCTTT.

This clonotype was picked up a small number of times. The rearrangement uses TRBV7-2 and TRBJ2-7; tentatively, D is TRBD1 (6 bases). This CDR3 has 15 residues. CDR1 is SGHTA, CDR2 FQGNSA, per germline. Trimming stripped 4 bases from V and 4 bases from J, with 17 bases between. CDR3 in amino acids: CASSSQPGQGYEQYF. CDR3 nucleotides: TGTGCCAGCAGCTCCCAGCCGGGACAAGGATACGAGCAGTACTTC.

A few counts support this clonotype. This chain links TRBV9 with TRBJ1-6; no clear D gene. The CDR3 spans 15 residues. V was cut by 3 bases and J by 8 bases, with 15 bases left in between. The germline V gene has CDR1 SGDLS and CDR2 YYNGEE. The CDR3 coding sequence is TGTGCCAGCAGCGCCTACGGGCGGTCCTATTCACCCCTCCACTTT. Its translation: CASSAYGRSYSPLHF. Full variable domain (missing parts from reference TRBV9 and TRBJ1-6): DSGVTQTPKHLITATGQRVTLRCSPRSGDLSVYWYQQSLDQGLQFLIQYYNGEERAKGNILERFSAQQFPDLHSELNLSSLELGDSALYFCASSAYGRSYSPLHFGNGTRLTVT.

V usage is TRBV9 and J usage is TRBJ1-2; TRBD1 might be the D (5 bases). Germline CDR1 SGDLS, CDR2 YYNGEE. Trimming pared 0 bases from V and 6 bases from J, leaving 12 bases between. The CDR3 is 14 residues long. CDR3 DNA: TGTGCCAGCAGCGTAGTAGAGGGGCGCGATGGCTACACCTTC. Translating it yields CASSVVEGRDGYTF.

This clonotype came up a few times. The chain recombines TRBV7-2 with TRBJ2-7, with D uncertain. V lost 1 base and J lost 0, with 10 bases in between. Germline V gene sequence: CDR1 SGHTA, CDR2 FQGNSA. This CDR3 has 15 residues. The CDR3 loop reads CASSLVDGSSYEQYF. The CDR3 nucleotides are TGTGCCAGCAGCTTAGTTGATGGCAGCTCCTACGAGCAGTACTTC. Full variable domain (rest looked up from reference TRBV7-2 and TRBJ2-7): GAGVSQSPSNKVTEKGKDVELRCDPISGHTALYWYRQSLGQGLEFLIYFQGNSAPDKSGLPSDRFSAERTGGSVSTLTIQRTQQEDSAVYLCASSLVDGSSYEQYFGPGTRLTVT.

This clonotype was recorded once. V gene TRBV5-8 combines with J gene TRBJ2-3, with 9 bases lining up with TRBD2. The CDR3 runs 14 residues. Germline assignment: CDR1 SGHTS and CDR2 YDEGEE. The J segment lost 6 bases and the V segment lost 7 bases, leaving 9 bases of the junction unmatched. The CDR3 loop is CASGIAGGADTQYF. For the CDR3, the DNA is TGTGCCAGCGGCATTGCGGGGGGGGCTGATACGCAGTATTTT.

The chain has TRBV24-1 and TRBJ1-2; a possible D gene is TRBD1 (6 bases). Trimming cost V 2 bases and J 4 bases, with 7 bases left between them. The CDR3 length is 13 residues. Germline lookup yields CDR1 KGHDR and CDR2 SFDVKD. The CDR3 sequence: CATSDSGAYGYTF. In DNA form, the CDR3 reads TGTGCCACCAGTGATTCAGGGGCCTATGGCTACACCTTC.